These 15 T cell receptor beta chains share one sample of origin, sequenced in a study of blood T cell repertoires in COVID-19 (dated by TCRdb to 2018 to 2021). Receptor amplification or capture employed the immunoSEQ multiplex PCR assay. What TCRdb holds here is the immuneACCESS table cut down to in-frame rearrangements. Part of the clones is not present; checked against another copy, under half of the missing clones reflect an unresolved V gene, and the others are unexplained. In this sample the table shows 30,000 or so clones, roughly 90% of which occur a single time. Of the sample, about 1.4% is held by the ten largest clones. The sequencing input was peripheral blood. The source of these receptors is a man in his sixties with active COVID-19.

The rearrangement uses TRBV5-1 and TRBJ2-1; 7 nucleotides line up with TRBD1. V was clipped by 2 bases and J by 9 bases; unmatched bases: 11. The CDR3 runs 15 residues. Germline loops: CDR1 SGHRS, CDR2 YFSETQ. DNA of the CDR3: TGCGCCAGCAGCTTTAACACACAGGGGATGACTGAGCAGTTCTTC. Translating it yields CASSFNTQGMTEQFF. Based on the CDR3 plus reference TRBV5-1 and TRBJ2-1, the full variable domain is KAGVTQTPRYLIKTRGQQVTLSCSPISGHRSVSWYQQTPGQGLQFLFEYFSETQRNKGNFPGRFSGRQFSNSRSEMNVSTLELGDSALYLCASSFNTQGMTEQFFGPGTRLTVL.

The chain carries TRBV5-1 and TRBJ1-1; D gene uncertain. This CDR3 region has 12 residues. Trimming stripped 3 bases from V and 6 bases from J, with 9 bases between. CDR1 and CDR2 from the germline V gene are SGHRS and YFSETQ. CDR3 amino acids: CASSWSGSEAFF. The CDR3 nucleotides read TGCGCCAGCAGCTGGAGCGGGTCTGAAGCTTTCTTT.

The rearrangement uses TRBV5-4 and TRBJ2-3; 8 nucleotides agree with TRBD1. The CDR3 is 15 residues long. Germline V gene data show CDR1 as SGHNT and CDR2 as YYREEE (reference sequence). V shed 1 base, J shed 1 base, and the junction held 2 bases outside the gene matches. The CDR3 spells CASSLTGGGTDTQYF. CDR3 sequence (DNA): TGTGCCAGCAGCTTGACAGGGGGAGGCACAGATACGCAGTATTTT.

The chain links TRBV28 to TRBJ2-1, with 7 bases that match TRBD2. The V gene's germline CDR1 is MDHEN and CDR2 SYDVKM. The CDR3 spans 16 residues. The junction had 7 bases not matched to a gene; V was cut back by 5 bases and J by 0 bases. The CDR3 is CASSEQRGLSYNEQFF. The CDR3 bases are TGTGCCAGCAGTGAGCAGCGGGGCCTCTCCTACAATGAGCAGTTCTTC.

The gene calls are TRBV19 and TRBJ2-6; D not certain. The CDR3 runs to 15 residues. Germline CDR1 LNHDA, CDR2 SQIVND (reference sequence). The V end was cut by 5 bases, the J end by 0 bases, with 8 bases between. DNA for the CDR3: TGTGCCAGTAGTTCACACCGCTCTGGGGCCAACGTCCTGACTTTC. Translated, it gives CASSSHRSGANVLTF.

V is TRBV5-1 and J is TRBJ1-6, with a weak D call TRBD1 (5 bases). The germline CDR1 and CDR2 sequences are SGHRS and YFSETQ. V lost 7 bases and J 7 bases, leaving 12 bases between the germline ends. This CDR3 comprises 13 residues. CDR3 protein: CASLEGPNSPLHF. The CDR3 bases are TGCGCCAGCCTGGAGGGACCCAATTCACCCCTCCACTTT.

This chain connects TRBV27 to TRBJ1-2; maybe TRBD1 (6 bases). The CDR3 contains 13 residues. CDR1 MNHEY and CDR2 SMNVEV come from the germline V gene (reference sequence). Trimming stripped 8 bases from V and 7 bases from J, with 17 bases between. The chain's CDR3 is CASHHGGAGGYTF. For the CDR3, the DNA is TGTGCCAGCCACCACGGGGGGGCAGGTGGCTACACCTTC.

This clone was seen a few times. The chain links TRBV6-2 or TRBV6-3 to TRBJ2-1; D ambiguous. Germline V gene lookup returns CDR1 MNHEY and CDR2 SVGEGT. V was pared by 2 bases and J by 6 bases, with 11 bases between. The CDR3 totals 14 residues. CDR3 region: CASSYSAHSNEQFF. The DNA of the CDR3 is TGTGCCAGCAGTTACAGTGCCCACAGCAATGAGCAGTTCTTC.

This clone appeared a single time. The chain employs TRBV4-2 and TRBJ1-5; 7 positions agree with TRBD1. V trimming: 0 bases; J trimming: 4 bases; junction bases outside the gene matches: 6. The CDR3 covers 16 residues. In germline, CDR1 is LGHNA, CDR2 YNFKEQ. The CDR3 DNA reads as TGTGCCAGCAGCCAAGAGGGCACAGGGGATAATCAGCCCCAGCATTTT. Protein: CASSQEGTGDNQPQHF.

The CDR3 sequence: CASSKAVTNYNEQFF. The CDR3 DNA sequence: TGTGCCAGCAGCAAAGCGGTGACAAATTACAATGAGCAGTTCTTC. The chain links TRBV21-1 to TRBJ2-1; the tabulated D call, TRBD1, remains unverified against the DNA. TRBV21-1 is a recognized pseudogene. This CDR3 comprises 15 residues.

Comments on this clone: Within the sample, other DNA sequences also encode this same CDR3. The rearrangement links TRBV5-1 to TRBJ2-3; 9 bases are shared with TRBD2. J was trimmed by 6 bases and V by 0 bases; bases with no gene match: 2. Per the germline V gene, CDR1 is SGHRS and CDR2 is YFSETQ. The CDR3 extends over 14 amino acids. The CDR3 DNA is TGCGCCAGCAGCTTGGCGGCGGGGGGGGATACGCAGTATTTT. It yields the protein CASSLAAGGDTQYF.

The chain employs TRBV28 and TRBJ1-6; tentatively, D is TRBD1 (5 bases). V was pared by 6 bases and J by 11 bases, with 17 bases between. The V gene's germline CDR1 is MDHEN and CDR2 SYDVKM. The CDR3 covers 14 residues. The CDR3 here is CASSLPGGPAPLHF. CDR3 bases: TGTGCCAGCAGCCTACCGGGGGGACCGGCACCCCTCCACTTT. The full variable domain, in which reference TRBV28 and TRBJ1-6 provide the parts outside the CDR3, is DVKVTQSSRYLVKRTGEKVFLECVQDMDHENMFWYRQDPGLGLRLIYFSYDVKMKEKGDIPEGYSVSREKKERFSLILESASTNQTSMYLCASSLPGGPAPLHFGNGTRLTVT.

Worth noting for this clone: An end of the junction differs from the germline gene, which may be a read error. The chain is built from TRBV15 and TRBJ1-1; no reliable D call. This CDR3 has 14 residues. Germline CDR1 and CDR2: LNHNV and YYDKDF (reference sequence). CDR3 residues: CATTSTRVRFEAFF. The DNA of the CDR3 is TGCGCAACCACCTCCACGAGGGTTCGATTTGAAGCTTTCTTT.

The chain carries TRBV20-1 and TRBJ2-5; no firm D call. Germline V gene lookup returns CDR1 DFQATT and CDR2 SNEGSKA (reference sequence). Trimming stripped 6 bases from V and 2 bases from J, with 4 bases between. The length of the CDR3 is 10 residues. CDR3 loop: CSAAQETQYF. For the CDR3, the DNA is TGCAGTGCAGCGCAAGAGACCCAGTACTTC.

The rearrangement links TRBV5-4 to TRBJ2-3; 10 bases line up with TRBD2. CDR1 is SGHNT and CDR2 is YYREEE in the germline V gene (reference sequence). This CDR3 has 15 residues. Trimming at V came to 1 base and at J to 5 bases, leaving 4 bases not matched to a gene. CDR3 bases: TGTGCCAGCAGCTTGAGGTCTAGCGGGGGAGATACGCAGTATTTT. It codes for CASSLRSSGGDTQYF.